The T cell receptor (beta chain) described here comes from a study of cytomegalovirus exposure and HLA in healthy donors. Study at large: The roughly 120 validation repertoires, a later analysis reported, used the same platform as the approximately 670 first-cohort repertoires. Study outcomes and limitations: Most TCR sequences proved rare, with some public TCRs found in many donors. The finding came from a later analysis; first-cohort TCR clusters tended to co-occur in the 130 or so validation repertoires.

The CDR3 extends over 14 amino acids. In germline, CDR1 is SGHVS, CDR2 FQNEAQ. V lost 2 bases to trimming and J lost 7 bases, with 15 bases between them. TCRdb's copy holds only in-frame clones and misses some; the assay was immunoSEQ multiplex PCR. The sample records around 80,000 clones, roughly 96% being singletons. Concerning this clone itself: Its matching antigen is unknown.

The clonotype originates from a young woman in good health and CMV-seronegative. This chain links TRBV7-8 with TRBJ2-7; weak D call: TRBD1 (6 bases). The sample taken for sequencing was PBMCs. The CDR3 DNA follows: TGTGCCAGCAGCTTACCAGGGGATTATGGGGAGCAGTACTTC. It yields the protein CASSLPGDYGEQYF. Together with reference TRBV7-8 and TRBJ2-7, the CDR3 gives the full variable domain: GAGVSQSPRYKVAKRGQDVALRCDPISGHVSLFWYQQALGQGPEFLTYFQNEAQLDKSGLPSDRFFAERPEGSVSTLKIQRTQQEDSAVYLCASSLPGDYGEQYFGPGTRLTVT.